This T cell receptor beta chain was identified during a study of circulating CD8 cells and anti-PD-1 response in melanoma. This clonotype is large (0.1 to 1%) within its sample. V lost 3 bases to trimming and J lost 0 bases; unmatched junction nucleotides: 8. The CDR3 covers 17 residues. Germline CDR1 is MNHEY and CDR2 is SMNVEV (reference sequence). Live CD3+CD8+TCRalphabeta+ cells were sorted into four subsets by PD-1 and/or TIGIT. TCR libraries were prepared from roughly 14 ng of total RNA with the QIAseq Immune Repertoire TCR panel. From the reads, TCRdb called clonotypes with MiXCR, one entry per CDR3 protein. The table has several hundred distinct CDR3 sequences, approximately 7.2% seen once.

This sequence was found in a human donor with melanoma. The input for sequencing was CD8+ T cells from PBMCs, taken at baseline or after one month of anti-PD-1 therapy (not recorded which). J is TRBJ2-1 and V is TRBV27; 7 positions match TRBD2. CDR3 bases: TGTGCCAGCAGTTTTGTGGTAGCGGGTAGCTCCTACAATGAGCAGTTCTTC. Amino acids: CASSFVVAGSSYNEQFF.